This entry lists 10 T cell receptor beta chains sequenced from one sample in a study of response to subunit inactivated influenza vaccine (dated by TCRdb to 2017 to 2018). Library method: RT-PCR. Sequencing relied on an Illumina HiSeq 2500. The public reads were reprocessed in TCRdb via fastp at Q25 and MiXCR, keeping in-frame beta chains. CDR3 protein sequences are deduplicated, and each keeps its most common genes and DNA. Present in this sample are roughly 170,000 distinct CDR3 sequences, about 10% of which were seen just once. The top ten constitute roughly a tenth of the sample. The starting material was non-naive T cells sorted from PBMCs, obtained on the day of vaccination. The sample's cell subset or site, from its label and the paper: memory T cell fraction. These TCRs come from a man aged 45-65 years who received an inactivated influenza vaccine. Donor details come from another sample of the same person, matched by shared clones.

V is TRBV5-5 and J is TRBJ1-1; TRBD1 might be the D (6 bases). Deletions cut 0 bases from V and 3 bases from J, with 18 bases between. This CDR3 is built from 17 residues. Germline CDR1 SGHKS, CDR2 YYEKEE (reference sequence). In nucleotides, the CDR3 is TGTGCCAGCAGCTTGGACCTTGGAACAGGGTCGGACACTGAAGCTTTCTTT. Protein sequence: CASSLDLGTGSDTEAFF.

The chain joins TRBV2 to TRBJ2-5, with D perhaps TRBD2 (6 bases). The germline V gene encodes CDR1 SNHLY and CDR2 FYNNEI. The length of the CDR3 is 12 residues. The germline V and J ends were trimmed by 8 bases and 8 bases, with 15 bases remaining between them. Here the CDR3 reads CASGRLEETQYF. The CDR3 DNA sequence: TGTGCCAGCGGGAGGCTGGAGGAAACCCAGTACTTC.

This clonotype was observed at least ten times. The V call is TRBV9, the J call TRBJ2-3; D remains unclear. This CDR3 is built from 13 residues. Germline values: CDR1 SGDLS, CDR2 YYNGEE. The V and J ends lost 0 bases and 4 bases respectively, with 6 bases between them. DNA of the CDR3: TGTGCCAGCAGCGTAGCCCCAGCAGATACGCAGTATTTT. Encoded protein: CASSVAPADTQYF.

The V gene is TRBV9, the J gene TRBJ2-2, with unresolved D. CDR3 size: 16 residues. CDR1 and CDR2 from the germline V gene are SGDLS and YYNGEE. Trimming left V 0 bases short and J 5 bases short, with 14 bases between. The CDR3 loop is CASSVEAALRTGELFF. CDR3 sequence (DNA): TGTGCCAGCAGCGTAGAGGCCGCGTTAAGGACCGGGGAGCTGTTTTTT.

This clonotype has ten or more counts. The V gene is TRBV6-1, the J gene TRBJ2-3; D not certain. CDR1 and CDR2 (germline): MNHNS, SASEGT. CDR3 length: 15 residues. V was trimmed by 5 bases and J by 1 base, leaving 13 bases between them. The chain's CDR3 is CASSLSRTRTDTQYF. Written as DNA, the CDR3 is TGTGCCAGCAGTCTATCACGGACCCGCACAGATACGCAGTATTTT.

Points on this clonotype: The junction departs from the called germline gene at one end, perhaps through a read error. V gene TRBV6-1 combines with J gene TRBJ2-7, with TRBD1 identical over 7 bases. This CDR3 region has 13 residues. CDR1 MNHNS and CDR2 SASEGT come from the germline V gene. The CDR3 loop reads CPSSRQGYYEQYF. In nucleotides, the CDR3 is TGTCCCAGCAGTAGACAGGGCTACTACGAGCAGTACTTC.

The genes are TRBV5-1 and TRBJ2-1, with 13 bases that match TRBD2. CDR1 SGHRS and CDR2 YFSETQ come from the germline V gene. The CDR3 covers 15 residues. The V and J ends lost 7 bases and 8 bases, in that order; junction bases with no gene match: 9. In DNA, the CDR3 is TGCGCCAGCGTAACAACTAGCGGGGGGGCCTATGAGCAGTTCTTC. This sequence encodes CASVTTSGGAYEQFF.

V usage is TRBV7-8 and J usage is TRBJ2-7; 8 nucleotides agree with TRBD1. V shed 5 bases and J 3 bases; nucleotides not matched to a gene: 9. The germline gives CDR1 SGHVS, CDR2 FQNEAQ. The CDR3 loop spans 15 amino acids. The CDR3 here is CASSLRTGIHYEQYF. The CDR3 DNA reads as TGTGCCAGCAGCCTGAGGACAGGGATACACTACGAGCAGTACTTC.

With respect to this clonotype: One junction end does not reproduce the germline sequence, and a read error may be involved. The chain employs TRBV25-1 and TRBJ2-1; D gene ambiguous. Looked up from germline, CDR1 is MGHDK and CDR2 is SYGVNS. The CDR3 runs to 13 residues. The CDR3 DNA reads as TGTGCCATCAGTGGGAAAGTAGGCAATGAGCAGTTCTTC. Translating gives CAISGKVGNEQFF.

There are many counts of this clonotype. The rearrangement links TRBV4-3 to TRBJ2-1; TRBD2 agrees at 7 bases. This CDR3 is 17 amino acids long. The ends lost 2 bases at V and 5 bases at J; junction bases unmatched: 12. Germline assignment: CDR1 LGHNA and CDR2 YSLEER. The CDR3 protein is CASSQYFSLAEDNEQFF. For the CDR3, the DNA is TGCGCCAGCAGCCAATACTTTTCCCTAGCGGAGGACAATGAGCAGTTCTTC.